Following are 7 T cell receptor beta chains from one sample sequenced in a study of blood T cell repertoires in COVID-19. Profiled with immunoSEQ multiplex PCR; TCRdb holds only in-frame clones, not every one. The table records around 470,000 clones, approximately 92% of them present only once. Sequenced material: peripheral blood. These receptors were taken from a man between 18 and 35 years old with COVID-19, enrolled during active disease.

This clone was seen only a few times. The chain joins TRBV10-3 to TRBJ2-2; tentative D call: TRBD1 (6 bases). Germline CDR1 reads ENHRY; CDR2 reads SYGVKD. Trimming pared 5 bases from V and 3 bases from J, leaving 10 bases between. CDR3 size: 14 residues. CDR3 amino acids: CAISPRGDTGELFF. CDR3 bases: TGTGCCATCAGTCCCAGGGGAGACACCGGGGAGCTGTTTTTT.

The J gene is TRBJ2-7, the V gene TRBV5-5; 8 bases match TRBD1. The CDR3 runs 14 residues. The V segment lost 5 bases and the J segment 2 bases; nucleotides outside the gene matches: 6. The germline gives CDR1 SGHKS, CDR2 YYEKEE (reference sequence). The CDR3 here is CASRRDRTPYEQYF. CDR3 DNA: TGTGCCAGCAGAAGGGACAGGACCCCCTACGAGCAGTACTTC.

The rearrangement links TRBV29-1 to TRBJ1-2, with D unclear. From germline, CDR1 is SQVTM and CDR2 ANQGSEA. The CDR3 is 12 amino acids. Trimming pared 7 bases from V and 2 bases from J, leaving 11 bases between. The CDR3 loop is CSALDSNYGYTF. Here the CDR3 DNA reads TGCAGCGCCCTAGACTCCAACTATGGCTACACCTTC.

CDR3 sequence: CASSAIAGRHNSPLHF. The CDR3 nucleotides read TGTGCCAGCAGTGCCATCGCAGGGAGGCATAATTCACCCCTCCACTTT. The gene calls are TRBV6-1 and TRBJ1-6, with D possibly being TRBD1 (5 bases). V lost 4 bases to trimming and J lost 5 bases, with 15 bases between them. Germline-derived CDR1 and CDR2 are MNHNS and SASEGT. This CDR3 is 16 amino acids long.

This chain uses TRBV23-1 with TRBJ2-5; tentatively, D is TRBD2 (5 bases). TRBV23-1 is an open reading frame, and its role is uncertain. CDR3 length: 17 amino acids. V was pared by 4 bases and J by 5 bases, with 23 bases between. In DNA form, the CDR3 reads TGCGCCAGCAGTCGCGGCCAGCTAGCCGGGCGGTGGGAGACCCAGTACTTC. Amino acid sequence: CASSRGQLAGRWETQYF.

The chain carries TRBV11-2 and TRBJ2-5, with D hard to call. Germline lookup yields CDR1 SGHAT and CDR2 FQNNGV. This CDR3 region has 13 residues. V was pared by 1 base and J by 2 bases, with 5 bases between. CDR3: CASSLVSQETQYF. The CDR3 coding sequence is TGTGCCAGCAGCTTAGTGTCGCAAGAGACCCAGTACTTC. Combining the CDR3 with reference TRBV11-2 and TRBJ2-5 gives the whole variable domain EAGVAQSPRYKIIEKRQSVAFWCNPISGHATLYWYQQILGQGPKLLIQFQNNGVVDDSQLPKDRFSAERLKGVDSTLKIQPAKLEDSAVYLCASSLVSQETQYFGPGTRLLVL.

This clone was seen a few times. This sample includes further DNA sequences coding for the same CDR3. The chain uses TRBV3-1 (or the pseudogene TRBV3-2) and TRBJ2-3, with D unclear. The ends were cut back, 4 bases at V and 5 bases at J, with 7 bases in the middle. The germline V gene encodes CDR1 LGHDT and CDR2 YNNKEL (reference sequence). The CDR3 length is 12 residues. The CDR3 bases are TGTGCCAGCAGCCCTACCGGAGATACGCAGTATTTT. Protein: CASSPTGDTQYF.